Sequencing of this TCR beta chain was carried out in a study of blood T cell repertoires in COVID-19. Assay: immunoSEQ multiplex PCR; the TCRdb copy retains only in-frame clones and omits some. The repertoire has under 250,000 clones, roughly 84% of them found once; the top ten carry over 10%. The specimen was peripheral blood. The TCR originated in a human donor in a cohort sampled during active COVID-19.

The CDR3 is CASSFTGTDNEQFF. For the CDR3, the DNA is TGTGCCAGCAGCTTCACCGGGACAGACAATGAGCAGTTCTTC. The rearrangement uses TRBV4-2 and TRBJ2-1, with 7 bases lining up with TRBD1. Losses at the gene ends were 5 bases for V and 5 bases for J; bases not matched to a gene: 6. This CDR3 region has 14 residues. Germline loops: CDR1 LGHNA, CDR2 YNFKEQ.